This T cell receptor (beta chain) emerged from a study of blood T cells in healthy people across ages. The V gene's germline CDR1 is MDHEN and CDR2 SYDVKM. V was trimmed by 6 bases and J by 3 bases, leaving 15 bases between them. The CDR3 totals 15 residues. Primed by a sample-barcoded 5' primer and a J-beta primer mix, a second PCR proceeded for about 6 to 11 cycles. TCRdb passed the 5' RACE reads through MiXCR, listing each CDR3 protein once. This repertoire shows some 1 million distinct CDR3 sequences, around 43% found once; its top ten account for 15% to 20%. Study-level findings and limits: Expanded clonotype changes were possibly confounded by unknown donor CMV status.

In its sample, this clonotype was seen a few times. Its antigen remains unknown. The specimen sequenced was blood. The origin of this receptor is a woman aged 55-70 years in good health. This rearrangement joins TRBV28 to TRBJ2-1; a possible D gene is TRBD1 (6 bases). The chain's CDR3 is CASSSGTRFYNEQFF. The CDR3, as DNA: TGTGCCAGCAGCTCAGGGACAAGATTCTACAATGAGCAGTTCTTC.